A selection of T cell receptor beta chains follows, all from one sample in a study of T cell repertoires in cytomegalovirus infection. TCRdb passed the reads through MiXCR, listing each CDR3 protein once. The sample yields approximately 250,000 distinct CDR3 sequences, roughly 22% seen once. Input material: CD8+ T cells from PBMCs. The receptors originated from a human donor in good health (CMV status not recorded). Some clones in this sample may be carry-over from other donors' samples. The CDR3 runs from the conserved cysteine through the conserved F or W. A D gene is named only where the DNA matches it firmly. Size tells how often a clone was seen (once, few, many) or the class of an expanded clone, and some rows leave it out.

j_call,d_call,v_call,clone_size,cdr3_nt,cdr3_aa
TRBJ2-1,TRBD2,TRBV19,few,TGTGCCAGTCGGACTAGCGGGGGACCCCTGGGCTCCTACAATGAGCAGTTCTTC,CASRTSGGPLGSYNEQFF
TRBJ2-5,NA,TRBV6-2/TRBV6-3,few,TGTGCCAGCAGTTGGGGGGCGGAGACCCAGTACTTC,CASSWGAETQYF
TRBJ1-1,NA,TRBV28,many,TGTGCCAGCAGTTTAGTTTCCGGGAGGGACACTGAAGCTTTCTTT,CASSLVSGRDTEAFF
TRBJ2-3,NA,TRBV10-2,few,TGCGCCAGCACAGGGGGGCTGACAGATACGCAGTATTTT,CASTGGLTDTQYF
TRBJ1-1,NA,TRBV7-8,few,TGTGCCAGCAGCTTAGCTGTGGGGGCTGCTGAAGCTTTCTTT,CASSLAVGAAEAFF
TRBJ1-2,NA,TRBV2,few,TGTGCCAGCAGTGAAGGGGTAGTACTCAACTATGGCTACACCTTC,CASSEGVVLNYGYTF
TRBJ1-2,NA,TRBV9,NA,TGTGCCAGCAGCGTCGACAGGAACTATGGCTACACCTTC,CASSVDRNYGYTF
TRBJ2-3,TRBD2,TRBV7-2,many,TGTGCCAGCACCTTTGGACTAGCGGGGGAAGGGGATACGCAGTATTTT,CASTFGLAGEGDTQYF
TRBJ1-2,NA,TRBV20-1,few,TGCAGTGCTAGAACTAGCGGCTACACCTTC,CSARTSGYTF
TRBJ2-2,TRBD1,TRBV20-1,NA,TGCAGTGCTGTCGACAGGGGGCACACCGGGGAGCTGTTTTTT,CSAVDRGHTGELFF
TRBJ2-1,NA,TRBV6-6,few,TGTGCCAGCAGTTACTCACGGAATACCTACAATGAGCAGTTCTTC,CASSYSRNTYNEQFF
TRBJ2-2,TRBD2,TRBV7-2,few,TGTGCCAGCAGGCGGGGGGGGCCTGGCGGGGAGCTGTTTTTT,CASRRGGPGGELFF
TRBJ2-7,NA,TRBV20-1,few,TGCAGTGCTAGAGTTCGTGGCGGCTACGAGCAGTACTTC,CSARVRGGYEQYF
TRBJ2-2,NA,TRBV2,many,TGTGCCAGCGACACACCTAACACCGGGGAGCTGTTTTTT,CASDTPNTGELFF
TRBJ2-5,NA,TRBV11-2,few,TGTGCCAGCAGCTTAGGGTACAGGAGCGAAGAGACCCAGTACTTC,CASSLGYRSEETQYF
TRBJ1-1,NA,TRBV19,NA,TGTGCCAGTAGTATTACGGGGGCTGAAGCTTTCTTT,CASSITGAEAFF
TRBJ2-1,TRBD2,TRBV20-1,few,TGCAGTACGCTGGGGGGTAGCGGGGGGTCAGGATCCTACAATGAGCAGTTCTTC,CSTLGGSGGSGSYNEQFF
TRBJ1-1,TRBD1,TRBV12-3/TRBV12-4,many,TGTGCCAGCAGTCACGGGACAGACAACACTGAAGCTTTCTTT,CASSHGTDNTEAFF
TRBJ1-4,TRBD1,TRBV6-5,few,TGTGCCAGCAGTTACTCGTCAGGGACAGCAACTAATGAAAAACTGTTTTTT,CASSYSSGTATNEKLFF
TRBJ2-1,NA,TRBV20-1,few,TGCAGTGCTAGACCATTCGACAGGAGTGAGCAGTTCTTC,CSARPFDRSEQFF
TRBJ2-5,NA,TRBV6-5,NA,TGTGCCAGCAGTTACGGCAGGGGATTAGAGACCCAGTACTTC,CASSYGRGLETQYF
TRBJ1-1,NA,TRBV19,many,TGTGCCAGTAGTGTCCAACAGAACACTGAAGCTTTCTTT,CASSVQQNTEAFF
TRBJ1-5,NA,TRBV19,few,TGTGCCAGTAGTATTGTCGCCTACGGAAATAGCAATCAGCCCCAGCATTTT,CASSIVAYGNSNQPQHF
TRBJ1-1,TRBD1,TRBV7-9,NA,TGTGCCAGCAGCTTAGCAACAGGGGCGAACACTGAAGCTTTCTTT,CASSLATGANTEAFF
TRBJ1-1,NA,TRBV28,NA,TGTGCCAGCAGTTTTACCCCCACTGAAGCTTTCTTT,CASSFTPTEAFF
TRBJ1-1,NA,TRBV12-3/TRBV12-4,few,TGTGCCAGCAGTTTAATAGGACATACAAAGAACACTGAAGCTTTCTTT,CASSLIGHTKNTEAFF
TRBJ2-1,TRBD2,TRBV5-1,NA,TGCGCCAGCAGCTTGGGAAGCGGGGGGAGAGATGAGCAGTTCTTC,CASSLGSGGRDEQFF
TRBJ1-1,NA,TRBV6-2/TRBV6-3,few,TGTGCCAGCAGCTCCCCGCCTGAAGCTTTCTTT,CASSSPPEAFF
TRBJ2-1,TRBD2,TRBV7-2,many,TGTGCCAGCAGCTTAACGGCGGGGGGCTCCCCCTACAATGAGCAGTTCTTC,CASSLTAGGSPYNEQFF
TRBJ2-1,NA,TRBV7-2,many,TGTGCCAGCAGCTTAGACGTCGGGAGCTCCTACAATGAGCAGTTCTTC,CASSLDVGSSYNEQFF
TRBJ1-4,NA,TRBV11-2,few,TGTGCCAGCAGCTTAGCCTTGGGTCCTAATGAAAAACTGTTTTTT,CASSLALGPNEKLFF
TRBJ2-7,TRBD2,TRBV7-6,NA,TGTGCCAGCAGCGACGAAGCGGGGGGCTTATCCTACGAGCAGTACTTC,CASSDEAGGLSYEQYF
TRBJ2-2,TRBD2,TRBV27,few,TGTGCCAGCAGTTCCCTCACTAGCGGGGGGGCCACCGGGGAGCTGTTTTTT,CASSSLTSGGATGELFF
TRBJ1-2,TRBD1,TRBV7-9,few,TGTGCCAGCAGCTTGGGGACAGGGAATGGCTACACCTTC,CASSLGTGNGYTF
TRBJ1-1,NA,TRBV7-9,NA,TGTGCCAGCAGCTTAGCCCGGACAGCCACTGAAGCTTTCTTT,CASSLARTATEAFF
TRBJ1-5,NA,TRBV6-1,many,TGTGCCAGCAGTACCAGGTACTCCGAGGGACAGCCCCAGCATTTT,CASSTRYSEGQPQHF
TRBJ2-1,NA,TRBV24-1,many,TGTGCCACCAGTGATTTGGGACTAGGAGGGGGCGATGAGCAGTTCTTC,CATSDLGLGGGDEQFF
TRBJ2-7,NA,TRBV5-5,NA,TGTGCCAGCAGCCATTTGGGGGACTCCTACGAGCAGTACTTC,CASSHLGDSYEQYF
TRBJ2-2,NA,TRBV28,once,TGTGCCAGCAGTTTTCAACTAGCACTGGCCGACTTCACCGGGGAGCTGTTTTTT,CASSFQLALADFTGELFF
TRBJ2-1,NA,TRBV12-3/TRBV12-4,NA,TGTGCCAGCAGGTCCGGACCAAGCTCCTACAATGAGCAGTTCTTC,CASRSGPSSYNEQFF
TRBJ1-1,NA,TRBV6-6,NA,TGTGCCAGCAGCGAGATGAACACTGAAGCTTTCTTT,CASSEMNTEAFF
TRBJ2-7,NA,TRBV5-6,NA,TGTGCCAGCAGCTCGGATGGGGTCTACGAGCAGTACTTC,CASSSDGVYEQYF
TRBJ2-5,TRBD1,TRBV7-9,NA,TGTGCCAGCAGCTTGTTCCAGGGACAGGGGGAGGGAGAGACCCAGTACTTC,CASSLFQGQGEGETQYF
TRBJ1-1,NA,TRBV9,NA,TGTGCCAGCAGCGTAGCTGACACGGAGAACACTGAAGCTTTCTTT,CASSVADTENTEAFF
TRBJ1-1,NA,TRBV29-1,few,TGCAGCGTTGAAGCCCTTGAGTGGCGGAACACTGAAGCTTTCTTT,CSVEALEWRNTEAFF
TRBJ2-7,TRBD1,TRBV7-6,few,TGTGCCAGCAGCGCCAGACAGGGGGCCCTCTCCCTCTACGAGCAGTACTTC,CASSARQGALSLYEQYF
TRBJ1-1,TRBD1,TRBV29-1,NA,TGCAGCGTTGCTGGGGTCTGGTGGGACAGGGGGCTTAACACTGAAGCTTTCTTT,CSVAGVWWDRGLNTEAFF
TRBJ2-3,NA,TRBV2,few,TGTGCCAGCAGTGAATCTAGGATGGTCACAGATACGCAGTATTTT,CASSESRMVTDTQYF
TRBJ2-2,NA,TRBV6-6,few,TGTGCCTCGTCGCTCCCCCCGAGAGAGTGGAAGAACACCGGGGAGCTGTTTTTT,CASSLPPREWKNTGELFF
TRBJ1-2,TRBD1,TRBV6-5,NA,TGTGCCAGCGGAAAAGACAGGGGCTCTTGGGGCTACACCTTC,CASGKDRGSWGYTF
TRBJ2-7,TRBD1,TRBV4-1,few,TGCGCCAGCAGCCAAGATGGGACAGGGTGGGAGCAGTACTTC,CASSQDGTGWEQYF
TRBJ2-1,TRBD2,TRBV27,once,TGTGCCAGCAGTTCCATCGGACTAGCGGGGGCACAAGTGGAGCAGTTCTTC,CASSSIGLAGAQVEQFF
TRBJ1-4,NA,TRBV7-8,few,TGTGCCAGCAGCTGGGGAAGACAGGCTAATGAAAAACTGTTTTTT,CASSWGRQANEKLFF
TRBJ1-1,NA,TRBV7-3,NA,TGTGCCAGCAGCTTAAATCGTTTCGGGTCAGGACCGAACACTGAAGCTTTCTTT,CASSLNRFGSGPNTEAFF
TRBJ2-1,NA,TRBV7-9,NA,TGTGCCAGCAGCTTGGGAGAGAGACAGCAGTTCTTC,CASSLGERQQFF
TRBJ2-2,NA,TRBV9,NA,TGTGCCAGCAGCCCCCGCGGCCCCGAGCCCGGGGAGCTGTTTTTT,CASSPRGPEPGELFF
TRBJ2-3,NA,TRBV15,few,TGTGCCACCAGCTCGCCGACAGGACGCCTCACAGATACGCAGTATTTT,CATSSPTGRLTDTQYF
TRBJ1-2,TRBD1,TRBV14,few,TGTGCCAGCAGCCACAAGCACAGGGGCTATGGCTACACCTTC,CASSHKHRGYGYTF
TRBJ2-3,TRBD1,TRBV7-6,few,TGTGCCAGCAGCTTAGGTGGGACAGGGTTCCCAGATACGCAGTATTTT,CASSLGGTGFPDTQYF
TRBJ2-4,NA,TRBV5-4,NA,TGTGCCAGCAGGTTCGGAGTTGGTGAGGACATTCAGTACTTC,CASRFGVGEDIQYF